Below are 17 T cell receptor beta chains sequenced from a single sample in a study of T-cell memory formation after mild COVID-19. In TCRdb, the 5' RACE reads were re-called with MiXCR into one record per CDR3 protein. Here the sample spans roughly 130,000 distinct CDR3 sequences, 15% to 20% being singletons. Specimen: PBMCs or a T cell subset sorted from them (not recorded which). The receptors were sampled from a man between 18 and 35 years old who had mild COVID-19 (a few samples of this study predate the infection). Cell type and time point are not known.

The chain has TRBV20-1 and TRBJ2-3; TRBD1 might be the D (5 bases). The CDR3 has 14 amino acids. The V gene's germline CDR1 is DFQATT and CDR2 SNEGSKA (reference sequence). V was clipped by 5 bases and J by 1 base, with 13 bases between them. The CDR3 reads CSAPDTGGTDTQYF. The CDR3, as DNA: TGCAGTGCTCCGGACACCGGAGGCACAGATACGCAGTATTTT.

The gene calls are TRBV12-3 or TRBV12-4 and TRBJ1-4; D is unclear. Trimming stripped 4 bases from V and 8 bases from J, with 14 bases between. The CDR3 covers 14 residues. The chain's CDR3 is CASSSKNRVEKLFF. The CDR3 coding sequence is TGTGCCAGCAGTTCCAAAAATCGGGTGGAAAAACTGTTTTTT.

The table lists this clonotype with a few counts. V and J are TRBV6-5 and TRBJ1-6; D is undetermined. With 7 bases removed from V and 0 bases from J, the gap between germline ends came to 13 bases. The CDR3 contains 16 residues. CDR1 MNHEY and CDR2 SVGAGI come from the germline V gene. The CDR3 spells CASTRTESSYNSPLHF. CDR3 DNA: TGTGCCAGCACCAGGACGGAAAGCTCCTATAATTCACCCCTCCACTTT.

This clonotype was seen more than once but under ten times. The chain links TRBV18 to TRBJ2-5; no clear D gene. CDR3 length: 13 amino acids. Germline lookup yields CDR1 KGHSH and CDR2 LQKENI. Trimming removed 3 bases at V and 5 bases at J, with 10 bases between. The CDR3 spells CASSPRQEETQYF. For the CDR3, the DNA is TGTGCCAGCTCACCCCGGCAGGAGGAGACCCAGTACTTC.

This clonotype has at least ten counts. The CDR3 spells CASSLSPGAPLGSTDTQYF. In DNA, the CDR3 is TGCGCCAGCAGCCTTTCCCCGGGGGCGCCTCTAGGTAGCACAGATACGCAGTATTTT. The V gene is TRBV4-1, the J gene TRBJ2-3; D possibly matches TRBD1 or TRBD2 (6 bases each). Deletions cut 4 bases from V and 0 bases from J, with 23 bases between. The CDR3 extends over 19 amino acids. Germline V gene lookup returns CDR1 MGHRA and CDR2 YSYEKL.

This clonotype is judged medium-sized. The chain employs TRBV27 and TRBJ2-2; the D is unclear. The CDR3 is 13 amino acids. Per germline, CDR1 MNHEY and CDR2 SMNVEV (reference sequence). With 10 bases removed from V and 2 bases from J, the gap between germline ends came to 11 bases. CDR3 sequence: CATGSANTGELFF. The CDR3, as DNA: TGTGCCACTGGGTCGGCCAACACCGGGGAGCTGTTTTTT.

This chain uses TRBV15 with TRBJ2-7, with D hard to call. This CDR3 is 16 amino acids long. The V end lost 0 bases, the J end lost 2 bases, and 14 bases lay between the germline ends. CDR1 LNHNV and CDR2 YYDKDF come from the germline V gene (reference sequence). This CDR3 reads CATSRERRQSPYEQYF. In nucleotides, the CDR3 is TGTGCCACCAGCAGAGAAAGGCGGCAGTCCCCCTACGAGCAGTACTTC.

This chain links TRBV12-3 or TRBV12-4 with TRBJ2-5; 10 positions match TRBD1. V gave up 2 bases and J gave up 2 bases; unmatched junction bases: 2. CDR3 length equals 15 residues. CDR3 region: CASSLRTGGQETQYF. DNA of the CDR3: TGTGCCAGCAGTTTAAGGACAGGGGGGCAAGAGACCCAGTACTTC.

This clonotype was counted only a few times. The V and J genes are TRBV4-1 and TRBJ2-5, with 8 nucleotides matching TRBD1. This CDR3 spans 15 amino acids. The germline gives CDR1 MGHRA, CDR2 YSYEKL. V dropped 7 bases and J dropped 2; count of bases not matched to a gene: 9. The CDR3 here is CASKLGWDRQETQYF. Here the CDR3 DNA reads TGCGCCAGCAAGCTGGGGTGGGACAGGCAAGAGACCCAGTACTTC.

There are a few counts of this clonotype. This chain connects TRBV24-1 to TRBJ2-5; D not certain. The CDR3 runs 12 residues. CDR1 is KGHDR, CDR2 SFDVKD, per germline. The V end was cut by 2 bases, the J end by 5 bases, with 5 bases between. DNA of the CDR3: TGTGCCACCAGTGATTCGGAGGAGACCCAGTACTTC. It encodes CATSDSEETQYF.

The chain recombines TRBV5-1 with TRBJ2-3, with 14 bases matching TRBD2. J was trimmed by 9 bases and V by 6 bases; bases with no gene match: 12. Germline loops: CDR1 SGHRS, CDR2 YFSETQ. The CDR3 covers 16 residues. DNA of the CDR3: TGCGCCAGCACCCGACTAGCGGGGGGGGCTGGGGGAACGCAGTATTTT. Its protein product is CASTRLAGGAGGTQYF.

The CDR3 region is CASSRLAGGRGNTGELFF. CDR3 DNA: TGCGCCAGCAGCCGACTAGCGGGGGGCCGTGGAAACACCGGGGAGCTGTTTTTT. This chain connects TRBV4-3 to TRBJ2-2; 13 nucleotides match TRBD2. Germline trimming cut 4 bases from V and 2 bases from J; bases unmatched to any gene: 7. This CDR3 has 18 residues. Looked up from germline, CDR1 is LGHNA and CDR2 is YSLEER.

In its sample, this clonotype was seen a few times. In nucleotides, the CDR3 is TGTGCCAGCAGTGATCCCCAGGGGGCGCCGGCTTCCAATGAGCAGTTCTTC. Protein product: CASSDPQGAPASNEQFF. J is TRBJ2-1 and V is TRBV6-6; 8 bases match TRBD1. From germline, CDR1 is MNHNY and CDR2 SVGAGI (reference sequence). Trimming cost V 5 bases and J 6 bases; bases outside gene matches: 15. The CDR3 has 17 amino acids.

This clonotype was observed many times. The CDR3 nucleotides read TGCGCCAGCAGTCGGACGGATTTCTACGAGCAGTACTTC. Translation gives CASSRTDFYEQYF. The chain joins TRBV5-1 to TRBJ2-7; D uncertain. V gave up 5 bases and J gave up 3 bases, with 12 bases separating them. The germline V gene encodes CDR1 SGHRS and CDR2 YFSETQ. This CDR3 is built from 13 residues.

The genes are TRBV5-1 and TRBJ2-3, with TRBD2 matching over 11 bases. The CDR3 is made up of 17 amino acids. V lost 4 bases to trimming and J lost 0 bases; unmatched junction nucleotides: 7. CDR1 and CDR2 (germline): SGHRS, YFSETQ. CDR3 DNA sequence: TGCGCCAGCAGCCCCATGACTAGCGGGATAAGCACAGATACGCAGTATTTT. Residues: CASSPMTSGISTDTQYF.

This clonotype was observed at least ten times. This chain links TRBV7-2 with TRBJ2-2; 10 bases agree with TRBD2. The V gene's germline CDR1 is SGHTA and CDR2 FQGNSA. V dropped 3 bases and J dropped 4; count of bases not matched to a gene: 2. The CDR3 is 15 amino acids. CDR3 sequence: CASSFTSGVTGELFF. The CDR3 DNA reads TGTGCCAGCAGCTTCACTAGCGGGGTCACCGGGGAGCTGTTTTTT.

This clonotype was seen only a few times. The V call is TRBV7-9, the J call TRBJ1-2; 9 nucleotides align to TRBD1. After removal of 3 bases from V and 5 bases from J, the junction contained 7 bases not matched to a gene. Germline lookup yields CDR1 SEHNR and CDR2 FQNEAQ (reference sequence). The CDR3 contains 15 residues. The DNA for the CDR3 is TGTGCCAGCAGCTTCCGGGACAGGGTTAAGTATGGCTACACCTTC. Its translation is CASSFRDRVKYGYTF.